One sample yielded the 6 T cell receptor beta chains listed below, sequenced in a study of T cell clonality in common variable immunodeficiency. Libraries were prepared by immunoSEQ multiplex PCR; TCRdb keeps only in-frame clonotypes and omits some of them. This set yields about 52,000 clones and no singletons; the top ten hold roughly 2%. Sequencing input: peripheral blood mononuclear cells. The receptors were gathered from a person aged 18 to 70 in good health.

This clone was recorded at least ten times. With the read ending 3 residues before the CDR3 end, the germline J gene is used to fill in that end. The gene calls are TRBV20-1 and TRBJ1-3, with D perhaps TRBD1 (6 bases). V lost 0 bases, J lost 7 bases, and 10 bases lay in between. The germline gives CDR1 DFQATT, CDR2 SNEGSKA (reference sequence). The CDR3 is 13 amino acids. Incomplete CDR3 DNA: TGCAGTGCTAGAGAGACCCAGGGGAACACC. This codes for CSARETQGNT. The CDR3 in its entirety is CSARETQGNTIYF.

This clone was found many times. At one boundary the junction diverges from the germline segment, which might be a read error. Coverage ceases 3 residues before the CDR3 finishes, and the germline J gene fills in the end. The chain has TRBV4-2 and TRBJ2-7; 7 bases map to TRBD2. CDR1 LGHNA and CDR2 YNFKEQ come from the germline V gene. There are 18 residues in the CDR3. The CDR3 sequence: CASSQDTDLAESSYEQYF. The CDR3 DNA, read in part, is TGCGCCAGCAGCCAAGACACGGATCTAGCGGAGAGCTCCTACGAG.

This clone was picked up a small number of times. The read gets to within 3 residues of the CDR3 end, and the germline J gene fills in the rest. The V gene is TRBV5-1, the J gene TRBJ2-5; tentative D call: TRBD1 (6 bases). The CDR3 spans 14 residues. The germline gives CDR1 SGHRS, CDR2 YFSETQ. The V and J ends lost 5 bases and 4 bases respectively, with 15 bases between them. The CDR3 bases that were read are TGCGCCAGCAGTCTTACAGGGTTCGGAGAGACC. Translation: CASSLTGFGET. The whole CDR3 region reads CASSLTGFGETQYF.

This clone was seen only a few times. The read ends 3 residues early relative to the CDR3; the germline J gene fills the gap. The J gene is TRBJ1-1, the V gene TRBV2, with D unclear. CDR1 and CDR2 from the germline V gene are SNHLY and FYNNEI. This CDR3 contains 13 residues. V gave up 6 bases and J gave up 1 base, with 9 bases separating them. The CDR3 loop reads CASRRLGNTEAFF. Incomplete CDR3 DNA: TGTGCCAGCAGACGACTGGGGAACACTGAA. The variable domain in full, completed from reference TRBV2 and TRBJ1-1, reads EPEVTQTPSHQVTQMGQEVILRCVPISNHLYFYWYRQILGQKVEFLVSFYNNEISEKSEIFDDQFSVERPDGSNFTLKIRSTKLEDSAMYFCASRRLGNTEAFFGQGTRLTVV.

This clone was counted at least ten times. The CDR3 end is not reached by the read, which stops 3 residues before it; the germline J gene fills it in. The J gene is TRBJ2-5, the V gene TRBV6-2 or TRBV6-3, with D tentatively TRBD1 (6 bases). Deletions cut 5 bases from V and 2 bases from J, with 12 bases between. Germline lookup yields CDR1 MNHEY and CDR2 SVGEGT. The CDR3 runs 14 residues. The CDR3 is CASSIPDSQETQYF. The CDR3 DNA, read in part, is TGTGCCAGCAGTATCCCGGACAGTCAAGAGACC.

Ten or more counts support this clone. The sequenced fragment ends 3 residues before the CDR3 boundary, so the rest is inferred from the germline J gene. The chain joins TRBV5-1 to TRBJ2-7; D possibly corresponds to TRBD2 (7 bases). The CDR3 is 15 residues long. Trimming stripped 0 bases from V and 5 bases from J, with 15 bases between. Germline lookup yields CDR1 SGHRS and CDR2 YFSETQ. This CDR3 is CASSLEGGTTDEQYF. The CDR3 bases that were read are TGCGCCAGCAGCTTGGAGGGGGGGACGACAGACGAG. Looking up the rest from reference TRBV5-1 and TRBJ2-7 gives the full variable domain: KAGVTQTPRYLIKTRGQQVTLSCSPISGHRSVSWYQQTPGQGLQFLFEYFSETQRNKGNFPGRFSGRQFSNSRSEMNVSTLELGDSALYLCASSLEGGTTDEQYFGPGTRLTVT.